Listed below are T cell receptor beta chains from one sample, sequenced in a study of pediatric ulcerative colitis. The table came from immunoSEQ multiplex PCR; TCRdb's copy has only in-frame clones and leaves some out. In the table there are tens of thousands of clones, about three quarters of which are singletons. Sequenced sample: gut tissue. Every receptor here comes from a boy younger than 18 with moderate ulcerative colitis. CDR3s include the opening cysteine and the closing phenylalanine or tryptophan. The D gene is left open where the match is weak. Only some rows state a clone size, as once, few, many or a class for expanded clones.

D gene: -; V gene: TRBV4-3; clone size: -; J gene: TRBJ2-1; CDR3 protein: CASSQDPGLADYNEQFF; CDR3 DNA: TGCGCCAGCAGCCAAGACCCGGGATTAGCGGACTACAATGAGCAGTTCTTC
D gene: TRBD1; V gene: TRBV7-2; clone size: few; J gene: TRBJ1-1; CDR3 protein: CASSLVQGDTEAFF; CDR3 DNA: TGTGCCAGCAGCTTGGTACAGGGGGACACTGAAGCTTTCTTT
D gene: -; V gene: TRBV30; clone size: -; J gene: TRBJ2-1; CDR3 protein: CAWSVLASSSYNEQFF; CDR3 DNA: TGTGCCTGGAGTGTCCTAGCCTCCAGCTCCTACAATGAGCAGTTCTTC
D gene: TRBD1; V gene: TRBV2; clone size: -; J gene: TRBJ2-7; CDR3 protein: CASSSSGTGDYEQYF; CDR3 DNA: TGTGCCAGCAGTTCTTCCGGGACAGGAGACTACGAGCAGTACTTC
D gene: -; V gene: TRBV28; clone size: once; J gene: TRBJ1-3; CDR3 protein: CASSARGFFGNTIYF; CDR3 DNA: TGTGCCAGCAGTGCTAGGGGATTCTTTGGAAACACCATATATTTT
D gene: -; V gene: TRBV11-2; clone size: few; J gene: TRBJ1-5; CDR3 protein: CASSLDLGGQPQHF; CDR3 DNA: TGTGCCAGCAGCCTAGATTTGGGCGGCCAGCCCCAGCATTTT
D gene: -; V gene: TRBV21-1; clone size: few; J gene: TRBJ2-7; CDR3 protein: CARPEQGTGTYFSYEQYF; CDR3 DNA: TGTGCCAGGCCGGAGCAAGGTACGGGGACATATTTCTCCTACGAGCAGTACTTC
D gene: TRBD2; V gene: TRBV5-4; clone size: -; J gene: TRBJ2-5; CDR3 protein: CASRAGLGQETQYF; CDR3 DNA: TGTGCCAGTAGAGCGGGGCTTGGGCAAGAGACCCAGTACTTC
D gene: TRBD2; V gene: TRBV11-1; clone size: -; J gene: TRBJ2-1; CDR3 protein: CASSLRAGGPVGEQFF; CDR3 DNA: TGTGCCAGCAGCTTAAGAGCGGGAGGGCCTGTTGGTGAGCAGTTCTTC
D gene: -; V gene: TRBV5-1; clone size: -; J gene: TRBJ1-1; CDR3 protein: CASSLVTEAFF; CDR3 DNA: TGCGCCAGCAGCTTGGTCACTGAAGCTTTCTTT
D gene: TRBD1; V gene: TRBV6-6; clone size: -; J gene: TRBJ2-7; CDR3 protein: CASSAGRDRGHEQYF; CDR3 DNA: TGTGCCAGCAGTGCGGGAAGGGACAGGGGCCACGAGCAGTACTTC
D gene: -; V gene: TRBV4-3; clone size: -; J gene: TRBJ2-2; CDR3 protein: CASSQELTGELFF; CDR3 DNA: TGCGCCAGCAGCCAAGAGCTCACCGGGGAGCTGTTTTTT
D gene: TRBD1; V gene: TRBV27; clone size: -; J gene: TRBJ2-1; CDR3 protein: CASSSYRQGGYNEQFF; CDR3 DNA: TGTGCCAGCAGTTCATACCGACAGGGGGGCTACAATGAGCAGTTCTTC
D gene: -; V gene: TRBV18; clone size: -; J gene: TRBJ2-7; CDR3 protein: CASSPFEGTSYEQYF; CDR3 DNA: TGTGCCAGCTCCCCCTTCGAGGGGACCTCCTACGAGCAGTACTTC
D gene: -; V gene: TRBV7-2; clone size: -; J gene: TRBJ1-5; CDR3 protein: CASSLYNQPQHF; CDR3 DNA: TGTGCCAGCAGCTTATACAATCAGCCCCAGCATTTT
D gene: -; V gene: TRBV13; clone size: -; J gene: TRBJ2-7; CDR3 protein: CASSPAAGIYEQYF; CDR3 DNA: TGTGCCAGCAGCCCCGCCGCGGGCATCTACGAGCAGTACTTC